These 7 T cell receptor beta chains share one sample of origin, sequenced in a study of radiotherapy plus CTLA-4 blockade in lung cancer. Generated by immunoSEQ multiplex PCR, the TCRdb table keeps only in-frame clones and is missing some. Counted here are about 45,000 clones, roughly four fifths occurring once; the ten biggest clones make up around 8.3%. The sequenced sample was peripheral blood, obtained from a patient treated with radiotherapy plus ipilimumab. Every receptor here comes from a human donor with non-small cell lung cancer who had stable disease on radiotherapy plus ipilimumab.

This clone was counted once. CDR3 DNA sequence: TGTGCCAGCAAGGCGGAAAACAGGGGAAACACTGAAGCTTTCTTT. Its protein is CASKAENRGNTEAFF. V gene TRBV6-5 combines with J gene TRBJ1-1, with 7 bases that match TRBD1. After removal of 7 bases from V and 2 bases from J, the junction contained 10 bases not matched to a gene. The CDR3 has 15 amino acids. Germline V gene data show CDR1 as MNHEY and CDR2 as SVGAGI.

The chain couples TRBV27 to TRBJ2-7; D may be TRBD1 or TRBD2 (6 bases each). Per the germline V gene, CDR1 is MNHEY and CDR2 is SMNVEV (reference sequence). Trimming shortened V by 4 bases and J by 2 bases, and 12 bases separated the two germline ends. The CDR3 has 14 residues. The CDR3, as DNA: TGTGCCAGCAGTTCAAGCCGGGGGCCCTACGAGCAGTACTTC. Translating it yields CASSSSRGPYEQYF.

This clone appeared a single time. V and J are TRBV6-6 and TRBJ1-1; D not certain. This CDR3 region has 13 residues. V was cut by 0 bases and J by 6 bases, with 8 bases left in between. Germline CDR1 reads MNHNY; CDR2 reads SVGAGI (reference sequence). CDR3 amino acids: CASSYSLPPEAFF. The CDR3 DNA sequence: TGTGCCAGCAGTTACTCCCTCCCCCCTGAAGCTTTCTTT.

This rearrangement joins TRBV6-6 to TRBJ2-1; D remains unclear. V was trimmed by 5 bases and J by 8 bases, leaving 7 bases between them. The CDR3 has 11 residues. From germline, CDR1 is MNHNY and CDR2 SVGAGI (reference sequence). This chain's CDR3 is CASSNLDEQFF. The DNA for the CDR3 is TGTGCCAGCAGTAATTTGGATGAGCAGTTCTTC.

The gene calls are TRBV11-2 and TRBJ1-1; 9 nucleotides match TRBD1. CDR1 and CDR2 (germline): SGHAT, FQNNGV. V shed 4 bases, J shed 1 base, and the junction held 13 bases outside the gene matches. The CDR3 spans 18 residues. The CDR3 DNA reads TGTGCCAGCAGCTCCGACCCGGGACAGGGTCTAAGGAACACTGAAGCTTTCTTT. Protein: CASSSDPGQGLRNTEAFF.

The DNA for the CDR3 is TGTGCCAGTAGTATCAGGGGCAGGGGCTATGGCTACACCTTC. Translated, it gives CASSIRGRGYGYTF. The genes are TRBV19 and TRBJ1-2; a weak D match, TRBD1 (6 bases). Germline V CDR1 and CDR2: LNHDA, SQIVND (reference sequence). There are 14 residues in the CDR3. V was pared by 3 bases and J by 4 bases, with 12 bases between.

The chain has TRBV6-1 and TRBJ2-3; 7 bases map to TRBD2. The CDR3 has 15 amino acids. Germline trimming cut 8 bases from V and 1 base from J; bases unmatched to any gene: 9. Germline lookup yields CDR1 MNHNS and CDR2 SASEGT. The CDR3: CASSIGGGRTDTQYF. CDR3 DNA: TGTGCCAGCTCCATTGGGGGGGGACGCACAGATACGCAGTATTTT.